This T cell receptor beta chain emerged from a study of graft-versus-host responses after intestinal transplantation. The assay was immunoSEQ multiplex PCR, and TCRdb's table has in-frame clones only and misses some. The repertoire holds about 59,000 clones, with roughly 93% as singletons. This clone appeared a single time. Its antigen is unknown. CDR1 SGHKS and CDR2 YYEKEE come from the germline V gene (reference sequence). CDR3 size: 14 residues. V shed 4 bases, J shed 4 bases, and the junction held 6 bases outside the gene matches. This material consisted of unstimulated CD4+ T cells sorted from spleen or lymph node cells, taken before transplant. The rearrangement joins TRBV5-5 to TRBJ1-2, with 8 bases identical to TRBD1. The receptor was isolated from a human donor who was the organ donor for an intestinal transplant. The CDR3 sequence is CASSVRGRGYGYTF. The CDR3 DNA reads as TGTGCCAGCAGCGTCAGGGGGCGAGGCTATGGCTACACCTTC. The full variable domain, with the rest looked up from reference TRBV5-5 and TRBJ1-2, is DAGVTQSPTHLIKTRGQQVTLRCSPISGHKSVSWYQQVLGQGPQFIFQYYEKEERGRGNFPDRFSARQFPNYSSELNVNALLLGDSALYLCASSVRGRGYGYTFGSGTRLTVV.